This T cell receptor beta chain was identified in a study of CD8+CD57+ T cells in acquired aplastic anemia. Genomic DNA constituted the template upon which TCR beta VDJ and CDR3 profiling was performed. In TCRdb, the reads were re-called with MiXCR into one record per CDR3 protein. Of some 220,000 distinct CDR3 sequences listed, 34% are singletons. Germline lookup yields CDR1 MNHEY and CDR2 SVGEGT. Trimming shortened V by 1 base and J by 5 bases, and 7 bases separated the two germline ends. This CDR3 is built from 13 residues. This clonotype was seen a handful of times. The antigen remains undetermined. General study points: Patients and controls were not found to differ significantly in CD8+ Simpson's diversity. Nearly 30 was the count of CD8+ CDR3 sequences that patients shared with controls.

The TCR sequence derives from a human donor in good health, serving as a control. The chain combines TRBV6-2 or TRBV6-3 with TRBJ2-3, with D unclear. The specimen sequenced was sorted CD4+, CD8+, or CD8+CD57+ T cells (not recorded which) from PBMCs. Written as DNA, the CDR3 is TGTGCCAGCAGTTACTACGGAAGAGATACGCAGTATTTT. Its protein is CASSYYGRDTQYF.